This T cell receptor beta chain was found in a study of OX40 agonist ivuxolimab in advanced cancers. For the study at large: At 65% to 90% male, the cohort had a mean age of approximately 64 years, ranging from roughly 20 to 90. General study points: The antigen specificity of the peripheral T cells (those that were expanded) was not determined. Nonresponders included some who also had low normalized T-cell clonal expansion.

CDR1 and CDR2 (germline): KGHSH, LQKENI. The CDR3 consists of 14 residues. V gave up 6 bases and J gave up 8 bases; unmatched junction bases: 3. Profiling relied on immunoSEQ multiplex PCR, and the TCRdb table lists in-frame clones only, not all of them. The sample carries 50,000 to 55,000 clones, almost 85% recorded once. As regards this clone: Its target is unknown.

The clonotype originates from an adult with an advanced solid tumor such as melanoma, head and neck, liver or kidney cancer. V gene TRBV18 combines with J gene TRBJ2-1; 14 positions match TRBD2. This specimen consisted of CD4+ or CD8+ T cells sorted from blood, obtained in a trial of the OX40 agonist ivuxolimab. The DNA for the CDR3 is TGTGCCAGCTCCGGGACTAGCGGGAGCCATGAGCAGTTCTTC. Translating it yields CASSGTSGSHEQFF.